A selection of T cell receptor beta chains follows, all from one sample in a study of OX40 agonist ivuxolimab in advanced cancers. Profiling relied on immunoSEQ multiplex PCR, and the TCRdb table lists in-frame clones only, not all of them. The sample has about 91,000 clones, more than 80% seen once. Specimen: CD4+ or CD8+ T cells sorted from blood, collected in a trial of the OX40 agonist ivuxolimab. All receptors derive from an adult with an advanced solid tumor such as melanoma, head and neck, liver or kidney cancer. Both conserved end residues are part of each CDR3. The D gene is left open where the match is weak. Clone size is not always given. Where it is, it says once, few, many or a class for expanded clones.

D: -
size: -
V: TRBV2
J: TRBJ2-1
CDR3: CASRVTYNEQFF
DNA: TGTGCCAGCAGGGTTACTTACAATGAGCAGTTCTTC

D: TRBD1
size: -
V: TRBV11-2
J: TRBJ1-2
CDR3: CASSPRTGRYGYTF
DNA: TGTGCCAGCAGTCCACGGACAGGGAGATATGGCTACACCTTC

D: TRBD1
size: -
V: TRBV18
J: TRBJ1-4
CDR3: CASSPYDQGATNEKLFF
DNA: TGTGCCAGCTCACCTTACGATCAGGGGGCCACCAATGAAAAACTGTTTTTT

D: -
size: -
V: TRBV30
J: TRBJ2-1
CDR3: CAWSPQGAGTYNEQFF
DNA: TGTGCCTGGAGTCCTCAAGGAGCGGGCACTTACAATGAGCAGTTCTTC

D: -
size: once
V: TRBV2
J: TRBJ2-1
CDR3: CASSIQGADNEQFF
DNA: TGTGCCAGCAGTATACAGGGAGCGGACAATGAGCAGTTCTTC

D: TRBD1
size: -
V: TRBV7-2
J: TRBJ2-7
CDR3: CASSPGQGRYEQYF
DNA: TGTGCCAGCAGCCCGGGACAGGGAAGGTACGAGCAGTACTTC

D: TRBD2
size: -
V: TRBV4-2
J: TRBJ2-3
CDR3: CASSPGLAVSTDTQYF
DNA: TGTGCCAGCAGCCCAGGACTAGCGGTTAGCACAGATACGCAGTATTTT

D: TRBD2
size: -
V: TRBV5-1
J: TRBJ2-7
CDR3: CASSPGGTSGSYEQYF
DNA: TGCGCCAGCAGCCCTGGTGGGACTAGCGGGAGCTACGAGCAGTACTTC

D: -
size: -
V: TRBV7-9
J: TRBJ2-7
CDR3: CASSLQGTGGVEQYF
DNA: TGTGCCAGCAGCTTACAGGGCACAGGTGGTGTCGAGCAGTACTTC

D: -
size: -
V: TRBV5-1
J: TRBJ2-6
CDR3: CASSPQGANVLTF
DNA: TGCGCCAGCAGCCCCCAGGGGGCCAACGTCCTGACTTTC

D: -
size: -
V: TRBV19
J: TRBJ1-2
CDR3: CATVADSPYGYTF
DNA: TGTGCCACCGTCGCGGACAGCCCCTATGGCTACACCTTC

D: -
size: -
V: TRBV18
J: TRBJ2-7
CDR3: CASSPIGSSYEQYF
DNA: TGTGCCAGCTCACCGATCGGGAGCTCCTACGAGCAGTACTTC

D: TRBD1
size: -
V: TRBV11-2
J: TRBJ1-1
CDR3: CASSKVGTGGNENTEAFF
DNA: TGTGCCAGCAGCAAAGTTGGGACAGGGGGCAACGAGAACACTGAAGCTTTCTTT

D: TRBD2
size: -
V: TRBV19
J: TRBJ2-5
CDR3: CASSVKRGRKETQYF
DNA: TGTGCCAGTAGTGTCAAGCGGGGGAGGAAGGAGACCCAGTACTTC

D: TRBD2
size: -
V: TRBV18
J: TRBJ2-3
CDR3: CASSPILADPQDTQYF
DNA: TGTGCCAGCTCACCAATCCTAGCGGACCCGCAGGATACGCAGTATTTT

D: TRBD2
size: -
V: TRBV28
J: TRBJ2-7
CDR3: CASGSGRFYEQYF
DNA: TGTGCCAGCGGGAGCGGGAGATTCTACGAGCAGTACTTC

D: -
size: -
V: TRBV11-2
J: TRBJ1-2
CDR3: CASSVELERTSPYGYTF
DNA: TGTGCCAGCAGCGTAGAGCTGGAGAGGACCTCCCCCTATGGCTACACCTTC

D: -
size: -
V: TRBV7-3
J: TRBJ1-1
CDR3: CASSLFGEGTEAFF
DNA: TGTGCCAGCAGCCTTTTCGGGGAAGGCACTGAAGCTTTCTTT

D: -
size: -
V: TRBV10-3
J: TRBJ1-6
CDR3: CAISDQGGHNSPLHF
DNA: TGTGCCATCAGTGACCAGGGTGGCCATAATTCACCCCTCCACTTT

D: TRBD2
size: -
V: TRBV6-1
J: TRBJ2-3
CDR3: CASSAWTSGGLDTQYF
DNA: TGTGCCAGCAGTGCGTGGACTAGCGGGGGGCTGGATACGCAGTATTTT

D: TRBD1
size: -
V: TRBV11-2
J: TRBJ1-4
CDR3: CASSLEFRTGSGEKLFF
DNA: TGTGCCAGCAGCTTGGAATTCCGGACAGGGAGCGGTGAAAAACTGTTTTTT

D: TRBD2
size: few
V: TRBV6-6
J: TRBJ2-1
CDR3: CASRTSASPGNEQFF
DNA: TGTGCCAGCAGGACTAGCGCCTCCCCAGGTAATGAGCAGTTCTTC

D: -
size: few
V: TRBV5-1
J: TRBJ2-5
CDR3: CASSLERTQYF
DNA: TGCGCCAGCAGCCTAGAACGGACCCAGTACTTC

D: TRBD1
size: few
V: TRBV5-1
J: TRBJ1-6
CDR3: CASSPRQGIYNSPLHF
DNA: TGCGCCAGCAGCCCAAGACAGGGGATCTATAATTCACCCCTCCACTTT

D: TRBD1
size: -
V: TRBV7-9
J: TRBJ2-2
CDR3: CASSRGTGTGGAGELFF
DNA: TGTGCCAGCAGCCGAGGGACCGGGACAGGGGGTGCCGGGGAGCTGTTTTTT

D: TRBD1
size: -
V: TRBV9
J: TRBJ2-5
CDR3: CASTRGTDQETQYF
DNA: TGTGCCAGCACCAGGGGGACAGACCAAGAGACCCAGTACTTC

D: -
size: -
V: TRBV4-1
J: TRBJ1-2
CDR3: CASSQDSQGRFGYTF
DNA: TGCGCCAGCAGCCAAGATAGTCAGGGAAGGTTTGGCTACACCTTC

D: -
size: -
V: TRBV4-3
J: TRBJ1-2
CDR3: CASSQDLWILYGYTF
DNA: TGCGCCAGCAGCCAAGACCTATGGATCCTCTATGGCTACACCTTC

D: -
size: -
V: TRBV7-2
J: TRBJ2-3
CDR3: CASSLSGSTDTQYF
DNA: TGTGCCAGCAGCTTATCCGGGAGCACAGATACGCAGTATTTT

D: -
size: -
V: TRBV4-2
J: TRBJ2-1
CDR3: CASSQDLDEQFF
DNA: TGTGCCAGCAGCCAAGATTTGGATGAGCAGTTCTTC

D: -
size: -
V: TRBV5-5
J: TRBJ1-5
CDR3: CASSLDLNQPQHF
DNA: TGTGCCAGCAGCTTGGATCTCAATCAGCCCCAGCATTTT

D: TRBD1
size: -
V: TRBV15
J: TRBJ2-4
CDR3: CATSWDRGFAKNIQYF
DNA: TGTGCCACCAGCTGGGACAGGGGGTTCGCCAAAAACATTCAGTACTTC

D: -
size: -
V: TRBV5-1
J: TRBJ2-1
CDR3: CASSLAGRGASNEQFF
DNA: TGCGCCAGCAGCTTGGCGGGACGGGGCGCAAGCAATGAGCAGTTCTTC

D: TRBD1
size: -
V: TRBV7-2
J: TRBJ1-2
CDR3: CASSSSRDRGYGYTF
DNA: TGTGCCAGCAGCTCTTCCCGGGACAGGGGCTATGGCTACACCTTC

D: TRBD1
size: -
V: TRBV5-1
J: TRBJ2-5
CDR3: CASSVQGVGETQYF
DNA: TGCGCCAGCAGCGTACAGGGGGTGGGTGAGACCCAGTACTTC

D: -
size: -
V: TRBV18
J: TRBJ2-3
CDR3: CASSPQKRVNTDTQYF
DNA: TGTGCCAGCTCACCTCAAAAGCGGGTAAACACAGATACGCAGTATTTT

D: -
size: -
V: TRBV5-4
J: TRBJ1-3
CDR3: CASSLARGGSSGNTIYF
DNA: TGTGCCAGCAGCTTGGCCAGGGGAGGCAGCTCTGGAAACACCATATATTTT

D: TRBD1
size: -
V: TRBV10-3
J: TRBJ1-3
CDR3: CAISGQGAAGNTIYF
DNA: TGTGCCATCAGTGGACAGGGGGCGGCTGGAAACACCATATATTTT

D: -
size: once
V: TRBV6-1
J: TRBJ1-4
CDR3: CASSAPDGTTNEKLFF
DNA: TGTGCCAGCAGTGCGCCGGACGGTACAACTAATGAAAAACTGTTTTTT

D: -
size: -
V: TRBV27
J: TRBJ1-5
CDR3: CASRPGQVVRSEPQHF
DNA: TGTGCCAGCAGACCCGGGCAGGTCGTTCGATCAGAGCCCCAGCATTTT

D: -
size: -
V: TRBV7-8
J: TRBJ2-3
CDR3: CASTRMTTRSTDTQYF
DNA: TGTGCCAGCACCCGAATGACAACCAGGTCCACAGATACGCAGTATTTT